The 7 T cell receptor beta chains given below trace back to one sample, sequenced in a study of blood T cell repertoires in COVID-19. Assay: immunoSEQ multiplex PCR; the TCRdb copy retains only in-frame clones and omits some. Of some 31,000 clones listed, about nine tenths are singletons. Input material: peripheral blood. All receptors come from a human donor with active COVID-19. The donor label of this sample is uncertain.

V gene TRBV6-5 combines with J gene TRBJ1-3; D is ambiguous. The V gene's germline CDR1 is MNHEY and CDR2 SVGAGI. CDR3 length: 14 residues. V lost 7 bases to trimming and J lost 2 bases, with 12 bases between them. Here the CDR3 reads CASTGLETGNTIYF. CDR3 coding DNA: TGTGCCAGCACTGGCCTCGAAACTGGAAACACCATATATTTT.

The chain links TRBV4-1 to TRBJ2-2, with 9 nucleotides matching TRBD2. This CDR3 contains 15 residues. The J segment lost 5 bases and the V segment lost 3 bases, leaving 4 bases of the junction unmatched. Per germline, CDR1 MGHRA and CDR2 YSYEKL. The CDR3: CASSHGGGATGELFF. The CDR3 coding sequence is TGCGCCAGCAGCCACGGCGGGGGGGCGACCGGGGAGCTGTTTTTT.

The rearrangement joins TRBV19 to TRBJ2-6, with D maybe TRBD1 (6 bases). The CDR3 covers 16 residues. V lost 6 bases, J lost 4 bases, and 16 bases lay in between. From germline, CDR1 is LNHDA and CDR2 SQIVND (reference sequence). As DNA, the CDR3 is TGTGCCAGTAGGCCTCATCAGGGGACCGGGGCCAACGTCCTGACTTTC. Protein product: CASRPHQGTGANVLTF.

The chain recombines TRBV25-1 with TRBJ1-1; D is unclear. The V end lost 6 bases, the J end lost 0 bases, and 11 bases lay between the germline ends. Germline CDR1 MGHDK, CDR2 SYGVNS. CDR3 length: 14 residues. CDR3 sequence: CASRKRGVNTEAFF. The CDR3 nucleotides are TGTGCCAGCAGGAAACGGGGAGTGAACACTGAAGCTTTCTTT.

The chain employs TRBV25-1 and TRBJ2-7, with 7 bases matching TRBD1. The V segment lost 3 bases and the J segment 4 bases; nucleotides outside the gene matches: 9. Looked up from germline, CDR1 is MGHDK and CDR2 is SYGVNS. The CDR3 contains 15 residues. The CDR3 is CASSDSRDRNYEQYF. As DNA, the CDR3 is TGTGCCAGCAGTGATTCCCGGGACAGAAATTACGAGCAGTACTTC.

The gene calls are TRBV7-9 and TRBJ2-1; TRBD1 is a possible D gene (5 bases). Germline lookup yields CDR1 SEHNR and CDR2 FQNEAQ (reference sequence). The V end was cut by 7 bases, the J end by 9 bases, with 10 bases between. CDR3 length: 11 residues. Written as DNA, the CDR3 is TGTGCCAGCATGCGCCAGGGTGAGCAGTTCTTC. Translating gives CASMRQGEQFF.

The gene calls are TRBV19 and TRBJ2-3, with D perhaps matching TRBD1 (7 bases). With 5 bases removed from V and 5 bases from J, the gap between germline ends came to 11 bases. The germline gives CDR1 LNHDA, CDR2 SQIVND (reference sequence). CDR3 length equals 13 residues. The CDR3 bases are TGTGCCAGTAGTTCAGGGGGAGGAGATACGCAGTATTTT. This codes for CASSSGGGDTQYF.